Below, one T cell receptor beta chain is given with its context. This clonotype was recorded many times. Its antigen is unknown. Base qualities are missing; no much larger clone stands one base away. For unsorted PBMC libraries, 2 million PBMCs were used after storage in RNAlater at -80 degrees C until RNA extraction. The multiple sclerosis patients were enrolled in a US clinical protocol that evaluated disease progression with magnetic resonance imaging. Peripheral blood was subjected to Ficoll-Hypaque density gradient centrifugation to isolate PBMCs, which were then cryopreserved in liquid nitrogen. To synthesize cDNA, template-switch 5'RACE was performed with a primer carrying a 10-nucleotide random unique molecular identifier so that each TCR transcript was tagged. Every sequencing run covered 15-18 subjects and yielded more than 180 million TCR-beta sequences. The RNeasy kit was used to extract total RNA. Using the KAPA Real-time Library Amplification kit, TCR-beta VDJ regions were amplified with primers for the TCR constant region and the 5'RACE anchor. Sample indexes and Illumina adaptors were added in a first PCR, and a second PCR then increased library yield. After Ampure bead purification, the TCR product of roughly 650 bp was size-selected on a 2% E-gel SizeSelection system. Before pooling, library quality was checked on a Bioanalyzer, concentration was measured with Qubit, and libraries were quantified with the Kapa Library Quantification kit. An Illumina HiSeq 2500 was used to sequence the libraries paired-end at 2 x 150 bp. To increase sequence diversity, roughly 24-31% phiX was spiked into each library pool. The authors processed their data as follows. The UMI-based MiGEC pipeline processed quality-filtered reads and removed over 80% of raw TCR sequences during error correction. VDJ genes were aligned to IMGT germline references, and clonotypes were defined by unique CDR3 amino acid sequence plus V-J genes. Clonal expansion, Shannon diversity and CDR3 relatedness (CalcPairwiseDistances, ClusterSamples) were evaluated with VDJtools, and phylogenetic trees were built with CLCbio workbench. Using coefficient-of-variation modelling across technical triplicates, the study counted a clone as expanded if it had at least 8 unique UMIs. The raw public reads went through TCRdb reprocessing: fastp at Q25, MiXCR clone calling, in-frame beta chains kept. When rows share a CDR3 protein, they turn into one entry using the most common DNA and genes. The authors' filters were not applied to this entry. A total of roughly 62,000 distinct CDR3 sequences appear in this sample, under 5.5% of them only once. The leading ten clones occupy around 3.5% of the sample.

The germline V gene (reference sequence) sets CDR1 to DFQATT and CDR2 to SNEGSKA. V is trimmed back by 6 bases and J by 4 bases, and the junction contains 5 bases that no gene match accounts for. Including the terminal cysteine and phenylalanine, the CDR3 comprises 13 residues. Just the 39-base CDR3 DNA is kept, in frame starting at base 1. This sample was taken from a study of neurological immune-mediated disorders (dated by TCRdb to the late 2010s). Notes on the research overall: Among the 34 multiple sclerosis patients, relapsing-remitting MS was present in 31 and secondary progressive MS was present in 3. Peripheral blood TCR-beta repertoires from patients with HTLV-I-associated myelopathy (HAM/TSP), patients with multiple sclerosis, and healthy controls were compared in the study using UMI-based sequencing. Alongside PBMC samples, the set of 106 TCR-beta libraries contained longitudinal samples, technical triplicates, and paired CD4+ and CD8+ T-cell subsets that had been sorted. The cohort was made up of 68 subjects, consisting of around 15 HAM/TSP patients, some 34 multiple sclerosis patients and some 20 healthy controls.

General findings and caveats noted by the study authors: No association of the MS cluster with clinical or MRI features was observed, and the need for larger cohorts was stated by the authors. TCR clonal expansion was highest in HAM/TSP patients and lowest in MS patients, with MS patients falling below even healthy controls. In a phylogenetic analysis, the repertoires of 18 out of 34 MS patients fell into a single cluster of related CDR3 sequences, pointing to a possible signature at the repertoire level. No identical CDR3 amino acid sequences were shared among expanded clones across subjects, suggesting private TCR-beta repertoires in all groups.

This clonotype was sampled from a woman aged 45-65 years with multiple sclerosis. Sample: PBMCs. The rearrangement combines TRBV20-1 with TRBJ1-3; a stretch of 8 junction bases matches TRBD1. Here the CDR3 is given as CSATGGNGNTIYF. The nucleotides read TGCAGTGCCACAGGGGGTAACGGAAACACCATATATTTT.